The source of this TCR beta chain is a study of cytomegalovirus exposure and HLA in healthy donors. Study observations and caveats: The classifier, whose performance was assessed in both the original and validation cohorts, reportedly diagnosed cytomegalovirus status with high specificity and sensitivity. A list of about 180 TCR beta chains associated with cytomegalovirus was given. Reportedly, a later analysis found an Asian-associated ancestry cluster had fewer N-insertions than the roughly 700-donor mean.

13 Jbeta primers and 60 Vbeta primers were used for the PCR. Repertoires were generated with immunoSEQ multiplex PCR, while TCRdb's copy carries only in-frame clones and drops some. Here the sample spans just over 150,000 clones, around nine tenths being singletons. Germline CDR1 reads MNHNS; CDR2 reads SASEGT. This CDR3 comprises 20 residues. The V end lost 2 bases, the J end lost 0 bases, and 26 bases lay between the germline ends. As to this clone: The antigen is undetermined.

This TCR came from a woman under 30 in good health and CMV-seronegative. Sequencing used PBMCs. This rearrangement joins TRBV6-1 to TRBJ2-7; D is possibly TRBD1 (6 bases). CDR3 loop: CASSEFGLERQVPLSYEQYF. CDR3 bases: TGTGCCAGCAGTGAATTCGGGCTTGAGCGACAGGTGCCCCTCTCCTACGAGCAGTACTTC.